Here is one T cell receptor beta chain with its context. The antigen is undetermined. Sequencing used immunoSEQ multiplex PCR; TCRdb keeps in-frame clones, though not all of them. The sample includes about 530,000 clones, 90% to 96% of them seen just once. These data belong to a study of shared clonotypes between healthy human individuals. CDR1 is MNHEY, CDR2 SMNVEV, per germline (reference sequence). The V and J ends lost 1 base and 6 bases respectively, with 9 bases between them. CDR3 length: 13 amino acids. Study-wide findings and caveats: Sampling used blood alone; tissue repertoires probably differ. The naive CD4 repertoires of several donors were compared, and around 5% of clonotypes were shared.

This rearrangement joins TRBV27 to TRBJ1-1, with a tentative D call TRBD1 (5 bases). The source of this sequence is a woman aged 25-40 years in good health. Sequenced input: naive CD4+ T cells sorted from blood. Subset here: CD45RA+ positively selected. The CDR3 sequence: CASSLLGAAEAFF. The CDR3 nucleotides read TGTGCCAGCAGTTTATTAGGGGCAGCTGAAGCTTTCTTT.